This T cell receptor beta chain was captured in a study of blood T cell repertoires in COVID-19. The data were produced by immunoSEQ multiplex PCR, yet TCRdb's version contains in-frame clones alone and is incomplete. The repertoire includes fewer than 110,000 clones, roughly 90% of them detected once, and approximately 4.9% sits in the top ten. The receptor was derived from a man in his forties or fifties with active or convalescent COVID-19. The sample consisted of peripheral blood.

The CDR3 bases are TGCGCCAGCACCCTCTCCCCAGGGGAGAAGGCTTTCTTT. This gives the protein CASTLSPGEKAFF. This chain links TRBV5-1 with TRBJ1-1, with D possibly matching TRBD1 (6 bases). This CDR3 comprises 13 residues. V lost 6 bases and J lost 11, with 20 bases in between. Looked up from germline, CDR1 is SGHRS and CDR2 is YFSETQ.